What follows are 4 T cell receptor beta chains derived from one specimen sequenced in a study of T cell responses to AZD1222 COVID-19 vaccine. Profiled with immunoSEQ multiplex PCR; TCRdb holds only in-frame clones, not every one. The repertoire has under 200,000 clones, around 87% of them found once; the top ten carry 4.3%. The sequencing here drew on peripheral blood, taken 28 days after the second AZD1222 dose. The receptor source for this set is an adult who received the AZD1222 COVID-19 vaccine.

This clone was seen only once. The DNA of the CDR3 is TGCGCCAGCAGCCCCGCGGTAGGGGAAGTCTCTGAAGCTTTCTTT. This gives the protein CASSPAVGEVSEAFF. V and J are TRBV5-1 and TRBJ1-1; possibly TRBD1 for D (5 bases). V lost 4 bases and J lost 6, with 19 bases in between. CDR3 length: 15 amino acids. Looked up from germline, CDR1 is SGHRS and CDR2 is YFSETQ. The whole variable domain, filled in from reference TRBV5-1 and TRBJ1-1, reads KAGVTQTPRYLIKTRGQQVTLSCSPISGHRSVSWYQQTPGQGLQFLFEYFSETQRNKGNFPGRFSGRQFSNSRSEMNVSTLELGDSALYLCASSPAVGEVSEAFFGQGTRLTVV.

This clone was observed a few times. The J gene is TRBJ1-1, the V gene TRBV13; D not resolved. The V gene lost 4 bases and the J gene lost 3 bases, with 9 bases spanning the gap. This CDR3 spans 13 amino acids. CDR1 and CDR2 from the germline V gene are PRHDT and FYEKMQ (reference sequence). The CDR3 spells CASSSRMYTEAFF. The CDR3 region has the DNA TGTGCCAGCAGCTCGCGCATGTACACTGAAGCTTTCTTT.

The chain combines TRBV6-5 with TRBJ2-4; weak D call: TRBD2 (5 bases). V lost 6 bases to trimming and J lost 4 bases, with 19 bases between them. Germline V gene lookup returns CDR1 MNHEY and CDR2 SVGAGI. The CDR3 is 16 residues long. The CDR3 coding sequence is TGTGCCAGCAGCTACGGGGTGGACCTTCGAAAAAACATTCAGTACTTC. Protein product: CASSYGVDLRKNIQYF.

The rearrangement joins TRBV18 to TRBJ1-3; no firm D call. This CDR3 spans 14 amino acids. The germline gives CDR1 KGHSH, CDR2 LQKENI. The ends were cut back, 3 bases at V and 0 bases at J, with 6 bases in the middle. This CDR3 reads CASSPGGSGNTIYF. Written as DNA, the CDR3 is TGTGCCAGCTCACCGGGTGGCTCTGGAAACACCATATATTTT. Variable domain in full (rest from reference TRBV18 and TRBJ1-3): NAGVMQNPRHLVRRRGQEARLRCSPMKGHSHVYWYRQLPEEGLKFMVYLQKENIIDESGMPKERFSAEFPKEGPSILRIQQVVRGDSAAYFCASSPGGSGNTIYFGEGSWLTVV.